These 23 T cell receptor beta chains came from one sample sequenced in a study of tumor-infiltrating T cells and Merkel cell polyomavirus. At the level of the study: CD8+ T cells recognized the Merkel cell polyomavirus KLL epitope.

Here immunoSEQ multiplex PCR was the method, and the copy in TCRdb shows in-frame clones only, minus some. The sample lists more than 20,000 clones, roughly 85% occurring once. Robust Merkel cell polyomavirus Large T antigen positivity by immunohistochemistry was seen in all patients' tumors. Material for sequencing was lymph node tissue. The origin of the receptors is a man aged 45-65 years with Merkel cell carcinoma.

The chain uses TRBV27 and TRBJ2-1; 9 bases are a match to TRBD1. From germline, CDR1 is MNHEY and CDR2 SMNVEV (reference sequence). The CDR3 extends over 15 amino acids. J gave up 7 bases and V 7 bases, and 11 bases lay outside the gene matches. This CDR3 reads CASNRHRGLINEQFF. The CDR3 DNA is TGTGCCAGCAACCGGCACAGGGGGCTGATTAATGAGCAGTTCTTC.

The rearrangement links TRBV19 to TRBJ2-7; D is unresolved. Trimming removed 10 bases from V and 6 bases from J, with 13 bases in between. This CDR3 has 11 amino acids. Germline lookup yields CDR1 LNHDA and CDR2 SQIVND (reference sequence). For the CDR3, the DNA is TGTGCCACCCGTAACACCTTCGAGCAGTACTTC. Translated: CATRNTFEQYF. The variable domain in full, with the rest retrieved from reference TRBV19 and TRBJ2-7, is DGGITQSPKYLFRKEGQNVTLSCEQNLNHDAMYWYRQDPGQGLRLIYYSQIVNDFQKGDIAEGYSVSREKKESFPLTVTSAQKNPTAFYLCATRNTFEQYFGPGTRLTVT.

This chain links TRBV19 with TRBJ2-7, with 8 bases identical to TRBD1. The trim removed 7 bases at V and 2 bases at J, leaving 7 bases unmatched. The CDR3 has 14 residues. CDR1 LNHDA and CDR2 SQIVND come from the germline V gene (reference sequence). The CDR3 spells CASTPGGNPYEQYF. For the CDR3, the DNA is TGTGCCAGTACCCCAGGGGGCAATCCCTACGAGCAGTACTTC.

The V call is TRBV5-6, the J call TRBJ1-5; D call uncertain. The CDR3 loop spans 14 amino acids. Germline loops: CDR1 SGHDT, CDR2 YYEEEE. V was trimmed by 1 base and J by 6 bases, leaving 11 bases between them. In DNA, the CDR3 is TGTGCCAGCAGCTTGTTGGCAGGCGCTCAGCCCCAGCATTTT. Its protein is CASSLLAGAQPQHF. The full variable domain, its missing parts supplied by reference TRBV5-6 and TRBJ1-5, is DAGVTQSPTHLIKTRGQQVTLRCSPKSGHDTVSWYQQALGQGPQFIFQYYEEEERQRGNFPDRFSGHQFPNYSSELNVNALLLGDSALYLCASSLLAGAQPQHFGDGTRLSIL.

This chain links TRBV6-5 with TRBJ2-7; a possible D gene is TRBD2 (6 bases). Trimming removed 5 bases from V and 2 bases from J, with 10 bases in between. Germline V gene lookup returns CDR1 MNHEY and CDR2 SVGAGI. The CDR3 is 13 amino acids. CDR3 loop: CASSDWGAYEQYF. CDR3 sequence (DNA): TGTGCCAGCAGTGACTGGGGGGCCTACGAGCAGTACTTC.

This chain uses TRBV29-1 with TRBJ1-1; 8 positions match TRBD1. The CDR3 has 14 residues. Germline V lookup: CDR1 SQVTM, CDR2 ANQGSEA. Trimming cost V 7 bases and J 0 bases; bases outside gene matches: 7. The CDR3 protein is CSAMTGAVNTEAFF. CDR3 nucleotide sequence: TGCAGCGCAATGACAGGGGCGGTGAACACTGAAGCTTTCTTT.

The rearrangement joins TRBV5-1 to TRBJ1-5, with D possibly matching TRBD1 (6 bases). The CDR3 extends over 14 amino acids. The germline V and J ends were trimmed by 1 base and 9 bases, with 14 bases remaining between them. Germline loops: CDR1 SGHRS, CDR2 YFSETQ. The CDR3: CASSLSGGLGPQHF. CDR3 sequence (DNA): TGCGCCAGCAGCTTGTCGGGGGGCTTAGGGCCCCAGCATTTT.

This clone has a handful of counts. V is TRBV9 and J is TRBJ2-2; possibly TRBD1 for D (6 bases). The CDR3 is made up of 14 amino acids. CDR1 and CDR2 (germline): SGDLS, YYNGEE. V shed 4 bases and J shed 8 bases, with 15 bases lying between them. The CDR3 sequence is CASSPHRVRGELFF. The CDR3 DNA is TGTGCCAGCAGCCCCCACAGGGTTCGAGGGGAGCTGTTTTTT.

Written as DNA, the CDR3 is TGTGCCAGCAGTATTTCAGACAGGCCCTACGAGCAGTACTTC. Its translation is CASSISDRPYEQYF. V gene TRBV6-1 combines with J gene TRBJ2-7, with D possibly TRBD1 on 6 matching bases. V lost 5 bases, J lost 2 bases, and 13 bases lay in between. Germline CDR1 and CDR2: MNHNS and SASEGT. This CDR3 spans 14 amino acids.

The chain employs TRBV5-1 and TRBJ2-5; TRBD1 might be the D (5 bases). The CDR3 sequence is 15 residues long. The ends were cut back, 2 bases at V and 4 bases at J, with 15 bases in the middle. Looked up from germline, CDR1 is SGHRS and CDR2 is YFSETQ. In DNA, the CDR3 is TGCGCCAGCAGCTTAAGGGGAATGATCAGAGAGACCCAGTACTTC. Protein sequence: CASSLRGMIRETQYF. Supplemented by reference TRBV5-1 and TRBJ2-5, the full variable domain reads KAGVTQTPRYLIKTRGQQVTLSCSPISGHRSVSWYQQTPGQGLQFLFEYFSETQRNKGNFPGRFSGRQFSNSRSEMNVSTLELGDSALYLCASSLRGMIRETQYFGPGTRLLVL.

This chain connects TRBV11-2 to TRBJ2-2; a weak D match, TRBD2 (5 bases). V was cut by 5 bases and J by 2 bases, with 21 bases left in between. Germline CDR1 is SGHAT and CDR2 is FQNNGV. The CDR3 sequence is 18 residues long. CDR3 loop: CASSPRTEVEFNTGELFF. The CDR3 bases are TGTGCCAGCAGCCCCCGAACGGAGGTTGAATTTAACACCGGGGAGCTGTTTTTT. The full variable domain, its missing parts supplied by reference TRBV11-2 and TRBJ2-2, is EAGVAQSPRYKIIEKRQSVAFWCNPISGHATLYWYQQILGQGPKLLIQFQNNGVVDDSQLPKDRFSAERLKGVDSTLKIQPAKLEDSAVYLCASSPRTEVEFNTGELFFGEGSRLTVL.

The rearrangement links TRBV6-6 to TRBJ2-1; D may be TRBD1 (6 bases). Trimming cost V 3 bases and J 4 bases, with 10 bases left between them. The CDR3 has 14 residues. Germline values: CDR1 MNHNY, CDR2 SVGAGI (reference sequence). The CDR3 region is CASSYVGAYNEQFF. DNA for the CDR3: TGTGCCAGCAGTTATGTGGGGGCATACAATGAGCAGTTCTTC.

The chain carries TRBV7-9 and TRBJ1-1, with D unclear. Trimming left V 5 bases short and J 1 base short, with 11 bases between. CDR3 length: 14 amino acids. The V gene's germline CDR1 is SEHNR and CDR2 FQNEAQ (reference sequence). The CDR3, as DNA: TGTGCCAGCAGCGCCCCGACGGGGAACACTGAAGCTTTCTTT. As protein: CASSAPTGNTEAFF.

CDR3 sequence: CASTKSRPSSYEQYF. The CDR3 nucleotides read TGTGCCAGCACCAAAAGCCGTCCTAGCTCCTACGAGCAGTACTTC. This chain joins TRBV21-1 and TRBJ2-7; the table gives TRBD2 as D, unverified against the DNA. TRBV21-1 is recorded as a pseudogene. This CDR3 has 15 residues.

The chain joins TRBV28 to TRBJ1-4; no reliable D call. V was cut by 1 base and J by 14 bases, with 14 bases left in between. CDR1 is MDHEN, CDR2 SYDVKM, per germline. CDR3 length: 13 residues. CDR3 residues: CASSLSAPLALFF. CDR3 nucleotides: TGTGCCAGCAGTTTATCGGCACCGCTAGCGCTGTTTTTT.

J is TRBJ1-5 and V is TRBV19; no reliable D call. Germline values: CDR1 LNHDA, CDR2 SQIVND (reference sequence). This CDR3 comprises 12 residues. V lost 2 bases, J lost 5 bases, and 4 bases lay in between. The CDR3 region is CASSIPYQPQHF. CDR3 DNA sequence: TGTGCCAGTAGTATACCCTATCAGCCCCAGCATTTT.

The chain carries TRBV27 and TRBJ2-4; D may be TRBD2 (6 bases). The CDR3 extends over 14 amino acids. Between the trimmed V and J ends, which lost 8 bases and 7 bases, there was a span of 18 bases. Per the germline V gene, CDR1 is MNHEY and CDR2 is SMNVEV (reference sequence). The CDR3 loop reads CASGAGGTGNIQYF. In DNA form, the CDR3 reads TGTGCCAGCGGAGCCGGAGGGACGGGGAACATTCAGTACTTC.

The chain is built from TRBV10-3 and TRBJ2-5; D is possibly TRBD2 (6 bases). Germline-derived CDR1 and CDR2 are ENHRY and SYGVKD. V was cut by 3 bases and J by 9 bases, with 14 bases left in between. This CDR3 is built from 13 residues. CDR3 residues: CAISEWRESAQYF. CDR3 sequence (DNA): TGTGCCATCAGTGAATGGAGGGAATCGGCCCAGTACTTC.

The V and J genes are TRBV19 and TRBJ2-1; unclear D gene. CDR1 and CDR2 (germline): LNHDA, SQIVND (reference sequence). The length of the CDR3 is 17 residues. Trimming cost V 0 bases and J 2 bases, with 14 bases left between them. DNA for the CDR3: TGTGCCAGTAGTATAGATAAGACTCGACCTCCCTACAATGAGCAGTTCTTC. It translates to CASSIDKTRPPYNEQFF.

The V gene is TRBV11-2, the J gene TRBJ2-3, with 7 bases matching TRBD2. This CDR3 is built from 16 residues. J was trimmed by 3 bases and V by 5 bases; bases with no gene match: 11. CDR1 is SGHAT and CDR2 is FQNNGV in the germline V gene. This chain's CDR3 is CASSPLSSGATDTQYF. For the CDR3, the DNA is TGTGCCAGCAGCCCCCTTTCTAGCGGAGCTACAGATACGCAGTATTTT.

The chain joins TRBV19 to TRBJ1-3; D call uncertain. Germline-derived CDR1 and CDR2 are LNHDA and SQIVND (reference sequence). Trimming stripped 7 bases from V and 3 bases from J, with 19 bases between. The CDR3 is made up of 16 amino acids. This CDR3 is CASIEAGGRVGNTIYF. Written as DNA, the CDR3 is TGTGCCAGTATAGAGGCCGGCGGAAGAGTTGGAAACACCATATATTTT. The entire variable domain, with the rest obtained from reference TRBV19 and TRBJ1-3, is as follows: DGGITQSPKYLFRKEGQNVTLSCEQNLNHDAMYWYRQDPGQGLRLIYYSQIVNDFQKGDIAEGYSVSREKKESFPLTVTSAQKNPTAFYLCASIEAGGRVGNTIYFGEGSWLTVV.

This clone was seen once. The V gene is TRBV5-6, the J gene TRBJ2-5; 8 nucleotides agree with TRBD2. From germline, CDR1 is SGHDT and CDR2 YYEEEE. J gave up 0 bases and V 4 bases, and 8 bases lay outside the gene matches. The CDR3 is 16 amino acids. The CDR3 bases are TGTGCCAGCAGCCTCGCTAGCGGGTATTACCAAGAGACCCAGTACTTC. Protein: CASSLASGYYQETQYF. The full variable domain, completed using reference TRBV5-6 and TRBJ2-5, is DAGVTQSPTHLIKTRGQQVTLRCSPKSGHDTVSWYQQALGQGPQFIFQYYEEEERQRGNFPDRFSGHQFPNYSSELNVNALLLGDSALYLCASSLASGYYQETQYFGPGTRLLVL.

The chain has TRBV10-2 and TRBJ1-5; no reliable D call. The germline CDR1 and CDR2 sequences are WSHSY and SAAADI. The CDR3 loop spans 12 amino acids. V was clipped by 0 bases and J by 9 bases, with 6 bases between them. DNA of the CDR3: TGCGCCAGCAGTGAGTCGAGTGGGCCCCAGCATTTT. It yields the protein CASSESSGPQHF.